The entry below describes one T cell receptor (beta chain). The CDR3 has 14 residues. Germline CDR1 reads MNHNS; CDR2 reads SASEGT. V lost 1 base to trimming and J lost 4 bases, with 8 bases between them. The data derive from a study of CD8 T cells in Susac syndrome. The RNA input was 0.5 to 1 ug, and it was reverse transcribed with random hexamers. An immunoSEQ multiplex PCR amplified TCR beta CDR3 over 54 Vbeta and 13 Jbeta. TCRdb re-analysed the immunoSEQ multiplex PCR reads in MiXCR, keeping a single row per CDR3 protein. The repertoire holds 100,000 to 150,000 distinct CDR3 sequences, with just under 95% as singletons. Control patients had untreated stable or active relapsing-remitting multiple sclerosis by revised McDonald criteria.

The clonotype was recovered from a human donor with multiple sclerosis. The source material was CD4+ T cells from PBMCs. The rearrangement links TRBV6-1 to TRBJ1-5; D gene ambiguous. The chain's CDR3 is CASSEVDENQPQHF. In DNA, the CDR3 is TGTGCCAGCAGTGAAGTGGACGAAAATCAGCCCCAGCATTTT.